Listed here are 5 T cell receptor beta chains from one sample, sequenced in a study of blood T cell repertoires in COVID-19. Assay used: immunoSEQ multiplex PCR; TCRdb lists only in-frame clones, some missing. The sample carries fewer than 400,000 clones, under 90% recorded once. Sequenced input: PBMCs or T cells enriched from blood (not recorded which). All receptors come from a woman between 25 and 40 years old who had recovered from COVID-19.

This chain connects TRBV5-4 to TRBJ1-6; weak D call: TRBD1 (6 bases). The CDR3 totals 14 residues. Germline V gene data show CDR1 as SGHNT and CDR2 as YYREEE (reference sequence). V dropped 2 bases and J dropped 5 bases, with 8 bases sitting between them. The CDR3 DNA reads as TGTGCCAGCAGCTTCCGGACAGATAATTCACCCCTCCACTTT. It translates to CASSFRTDNSPLHF.

This chain uses TRBV18 with TRBJ1-1; 10 bases fit TRBD1. The CDR3 contains 16 residues. With V trimmed by 6 bases and J by 8 bases, 15 bases remained unmatched. CDR1 KGHSH and CDR2 LQKENI come from the germline V gene. The CDR3 DNA reads TGTGCCAGCTCGTTAACCGTAGGACAGGGGGGAGTAGAAGCTTTCTTT. This translates into CASSLTVGQGGVEAFF. Filled out from reference TRBV18 and TRBJ1-1, the complete variable domain reads NAGVMQNPRHLVRRRGQEARLRCSPMKGHSHVYWYRQLPEEGLKFMVYLQKENIIDESGMPKERFSAEFPKEGPSILRIQQVVRGDSAAYFCASSLTVGQGGVEAFFGQGTRLTVV.

This clone was counted a few times. The chain joins TRBV6-6 to TRBJ1-6; TRBD1 might be the D (5 bases). From germline, CDR1 is MNHNY and CDR2 SVGAGI (reference sequence). V shed 2 bases and J shed 10 bases, with 15 bases lying between them. The CDR3 extends over 15 amino acids. CDR3 sequence: CASSYRGSGESPLHF. CDR3 coding DNA: TGTGCCAGCAGTTACCGGGGTTCGGGGGAATCACCCCTCCACTTT.

With respect to this clone: The same CDR3 can be traced to other DNA sequences in this sample. This chain connects TRBV7-9 to TRBJ1-1; TRBD1 is a possible D gene (5 bases). The germline V gene encodes CDR1 SEHNR and CDR2 FQNEAQ (reference sequence). V was shortened by 1 base and J by 1 base, with 7 bases between the two germline ends. The CDR3 sequence is 14 residues long. The CDR3 sequence: CASSLGTGNTEAFF. The CDR3 coding sequence is TGTGCCAGCAGCTTAGGAACAGGGAACACTGAAGCTTTCTTT.

The chain has TRBV18 and TRBJ1-2; 7 bases align to TRBD1. The germline CDR1 and CDR2 sequences are KGHSH and LQKENI. The V and J ends lost 1 base and 4 bases, in that order; junction bases with no gene match: 12. This CDR3 is built from 17 residues. The CDR3 sequence is CASSPRLAQGEGYGYTF. In DNA, the CDR3 is TGTGCCAGCTCACCACGACTTGCCCAGGGGGAAGGCTATGGCTACACCTTC.